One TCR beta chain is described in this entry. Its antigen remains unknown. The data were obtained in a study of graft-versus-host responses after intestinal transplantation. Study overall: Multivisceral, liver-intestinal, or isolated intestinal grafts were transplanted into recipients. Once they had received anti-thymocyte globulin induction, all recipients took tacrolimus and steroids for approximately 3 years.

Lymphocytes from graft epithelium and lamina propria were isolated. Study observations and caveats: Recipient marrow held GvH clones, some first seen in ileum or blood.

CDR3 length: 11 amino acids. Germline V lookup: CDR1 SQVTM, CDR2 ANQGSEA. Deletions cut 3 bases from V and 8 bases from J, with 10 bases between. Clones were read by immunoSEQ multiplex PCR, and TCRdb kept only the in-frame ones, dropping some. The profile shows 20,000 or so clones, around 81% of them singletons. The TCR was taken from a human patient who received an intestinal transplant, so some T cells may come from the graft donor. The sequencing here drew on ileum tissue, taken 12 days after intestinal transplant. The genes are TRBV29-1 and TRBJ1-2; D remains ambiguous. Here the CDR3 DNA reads TGCAGCGTTGAGAGAGTGCCCGGCTACACCTTC. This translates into CSVERVPGYTF.